The 2 T cell receptor beta chains given below trace back to one sample, sequenced in a study of identical twins. MiXCR, run by TCRdb on the 5' RACE reads, gives a single entry per CDR3 protein. The sample lists roughly 540,000 distinct CDR3 sequences, approximately 22% occurring once. These records were also assigned to another study, of T cells expressing NK-cell markers.

Source material: CD4+ T cells sorted from blood. The receptors come from a woman under 30 in good health.

The rearrangement uses TRBV5-5 and TRBJ2-4; D gene uncertain. Germline CDR1 is SGHKS and CDR2 is YYEKEE (reference sequence). The V gene lost 4 bases and the J gene lost 7 bases, with 15 bases spanning the gap. The CDR3 extends over 14 amino acids. The CDR3 protein is CASSGGPGGNIQYF. The CDR3 DNA sequence: TGTGCCAGCAGCGGTGGGCCGGGCGGTAACATTCAGTACTTC. Based on the CDR3 plus reference TRBV5-5 and TRBJ2-4, the full variable domain is DAGVTQSPTHLIKTRGQQVTLRCSPISGHKSVSWYQQVLGQGPQFIFQYYEKEERGRGNFPDRFSARQFPNYSSELNVNALLLGDSALYLCASSGGPGGNIQYFGAGTRLSVL.

The J gene is TRBJ2-1, the V gene TRBV5-5; no clear D gene. The V end was cut by 2 bases, the J end by 0 bases, with 6 bases between. The CDR3 is 14 residues long. Germline assignment: CDR1 SGHKS and CDR2 YYEKEE (reference sequence). This CDR3 is CASSLWTSYNEQFF. In nucleotides, the CDR3 is TGTGCCAGCAGCTTATGGACCTCCTACAATGAGCAGTTCTTC.